This TCR beta chain was obtained from a study of a mutant IDH1 vaccine in newly diagnosed glioma. A word on this clone: Its antigen is currently unknown.

Sample time point: week 35, safety follow-up. Doses consisted of 300 ug of mutant IDH1 20-mer peptide each, paired with topical imiquimod. Measured with immunoSEQ multiplex PCR; TCRdb has only the in-frame clones, and not every one. The data hold about 68,000 clones, with 84% observed a single time. The germline CDR1 and CDR2 sequences are SEHNR and FQNEAQ (reference sequence). Trimming shortened V by 4 bases and J by 2 bases, and 18 bases separated the two germline ends. The CDR3 length is 16 residues. Source: PBMCs, taken from a glioma patient whose treatment included an IDH1 peptide vaccine. The rearrangement links TRBV7-9 to TRBJ2-7, with a weak D call TRBD2 (6 bases). This TCR came from a man younger than 35 with glioma. DNA for the CDR3: TGTGCCAGCAGCTCCGCCAGGAGTCGCGGGACCTACGAGCAGTACTTC. This translates into CASSSARSRGTYEQYF.